This note documents a single T cell receptor beta chain sequence. A read error may produce the germline difference seen at one junction end. These data originate in a study of cytomegalovirus exposure and HLA in healthy donors. The CDR3 runs 13 residues. Germline V gene sequence: CDR1 SSHAT, CDR2 FNYEAQ (reference sequence). Repertoires were generated with immunoSEQ multiplex PCR, while TCRdb's copy carries only in-frame clones and drops some. This sample yields 200,000 to 250,000 clones, of which just over 90% are seen a single time; roughly 1% belongs to the top ten. The chain has TRBV7-7 and TRBJ1-5; no clear D. This clonotype was sampled from a woman under 30 in good health and CMV-seronegative. Sequencing was performed on PBMCs. CDR3 in amino acids: CASSLDGSQPQHF. CDR3 sequence (DNA): TGTGCTAGCAGCTTAGATGGCTCTCAGCCCCAGCATTTT.